This T cell receptor beta chain emerged from a study of cytomegalovirus exposure and HLA in healthy donors. Study overall: A prior study identified 117 million unique TCR beta sequences from about 180 million T cells. Study-wide findings and caveats: A list of around 160 TCR beta chains associated with cytomegalovirus was given.

With 60 Vbeta and 13 Jbeta primers, the PCR was carried out. TCRdb's copy holds only in-frame clones and misses some; the assay was immunoSEQ multiplex PCR. The sample lists roughly 100,000 clones; roughly a tenth were seen once. The CDR3 loop spans 14 amino acids. The V and J ends lost 6 bases and 5 bases, in that order; junction bases with no gene match: 7. CDR1 MNHEY and CDR2 SVGAGI come from the germline V gene. Each of the donors was a healthy bone marrow donor. This clone was counted many times. Its antigen is undetermined. Input material: PBMCs. V usage is TRBV6-5 and J usage is TRBJ1-2, with 9 bases lining up with TRBD1. The sequence was obtained from a man in his fifties in good health and CMV-seropositive. The CDR3 DNA reads TGTGCCAGCAGATTACAGGGGGCGGGGTATGGCTACACCTTC. Residues: CASRLQGAGYGYTF.